This T cell receptor beta chain was sequenced for a study of blood T cell repertoires in COVID-19. Data came from immunoSEQ multiplex PCR; TCRdb stores just in-frame clones and leaves some out. Of 150,000 or so clones detected, roughly 80% appear once; the ten largest clones hold 9.5% to 15%. Deletions cut 3 bases from V and 5 bases from J, with 10 bases between. CDR3 size: 14 residues. CDR1 and CDR2 (germline): MDHEN, SYDVKM. The rearrangement links TRBV28 to TRBJ2-2, with D perhaps TRBD1 (5 bases). The sequence derives from a man aged 50-59 years who had recovered from COVID-19. Sequencing input: PBMCs or T cells enriched from blood (not recorded which). CDR3 sequence (DNA): TGTGCCAGCAGTTTCGTCCAGGGAACCGGGGAGCTGTTTTTT. Amino acid sequence: CASSFVQGTGELFF.